Each of the 32 T cell receptor beta chains below was sequenced from the same sample in a study of blood T cell repertoires in COVID-19. TCRdb keeps only in-frame clones here, not all; method: immunoSEQ multiplex PCR. The data contain roughly 240,000 clones, 75% to 90% of them singletons. Sequencing used peripheral blood. All receptors come from a woman aged 30 to 39 who had recovered from COVID-19.

The chain recombines TRBV10-3 with TRBJ2-3, with TRBD2 identical over 10 bases. CDR1 is ENHRY, CDR2 SYGVKD, per germline. Trimming at V came to 6 bases and at J to 2 bases, leaving 5 bases not matched to a gene. This CDR3 has 15 residues. The CDR3 DNA reads as TGTGCCATCAGCTTCGGGACTAGCGCCACAGATACGCAGTATTTT. Amino acids: CAISFGTSATDTQYF.

This rearrangement joins TRBV19 to TRBJ1-2; TRBD1 matches 9 bases. The CDR3 spans 15 residues. V dropped 3 bases and J dropped 1; count of bases not matched to a gene: 3. Germline values: CDR1 LNHDA, CDR2 SQIVND (reference sequence). The CDR3 nucleotides read TGTGCCAGTAGTATCGGGACAGGGTTTAACTATGGCTACACCTTC. This translates into CASSIGTGFNYGYTF. Looking up the rest from reference TRBV19 and TRBJ1-2 gives the full variable domain: DGGITQSPKYLFRKEGQNVTLSCEQNLNHDAMYWYRQDPGQGLRLIYYSQIVNDFQKGDIAEGYSVSREKKESFPLTVTSAQKNPTAFYLCASSIGTGFNYGYTFGSGTRLTVV.

V and J are TRBV5-1 and TRBJ2-3; 9 positions agree with TRBD1. The CDR3 has 15 residues. V lost 2 bases, J lost 4 bases, and 5 bases stayed unmatched. Germline loops: CDR1 SGHRS, CDR2 YFSETQ. In DNA form, the CDR3 reads TGCGCCAGCAGCTTTCTACAGGGGGCCCCAGATACGCAGTATTTT. Encoded protein: CASSFLQGAPDTQYF.

This rearrangement joins TRBV9 to TRBJ1-6; 10 nucleotides match TRBD1. V dropped 3 bases and J dropped 2; count of bases not matched to a gene: 5. Germline assignment: CDR1 SGDLS and CDR2 YYNGEE. CDR3 length equals 17 residues. CDR3 nucleotide sequence: TGTGCCAGCAGCGACGGACAGGGGGGGACCTATAATTCACCCCTCCACTTT. Protein: CASSDGQGGTYNSPLHF.

The V gene is TRBV3-1 (or the pseudogene TRBV3-2), the J gene TRBJ2-1; D may be TRBD1 (5 bases). This CDR3 is built from 12 residues. The ends were cut back, 4 bases at V and 9 bases at J, with 10 bases in the middle. Germline V gene data show CDR1 as LGHDT and CDR2 as YNNKEL (reference sequence). The CDR3 DNA sequence: TGTGCCAGCAGCCCCTTAAGGGGTGAGCAGTTCTTC. Amino acid sequence: CASSPLRGEQFF.

V is TRBV5-4 and J is TRBJ1-4; a weak D match, TRBD1 (6 bases). This CDR3 contains 15 residues. Germline V gives CDR1 SGHNT, CDR2 YYREEE (reference sequence). Trimming removed 4 bases at V and 7 bases at J, with 17 bases between. CDR3 sequence: CASSRAAGVGEKLFF. The CDR3 coding sequence is TGTGCCAGCAGCCGGGCTGCAGGGGTGGGTGAAAAACTGTTTTTT.

The chain joins TRBV12-3 or TRBV12-4 to TRBJ2-7; a possible D gene is TRBD1 (6 bases). V was clipped by 3 bases and J by 1 base, with 7 bases between them. This CDR3 spans 13 amino acids. In nucleotides, the CDR3 is TGTGCCAGCAGTTTCGGGACATCCTACGAGCAGTACTTC. This sequence encodes CASSFGTSYEQYF.

The table lists this clone with a count of one. This rearrangement joins TRBV19 to TRBJ1-5; 10 bases align to TRBD1. V shed 4 bases and J 4 bases; nucleotides not matched to a gene: 10. Germline CDR1 LNHDA, CDR2 SQIVND (reference sequence). The CDR3 totals 17 residues. This chain's CDR3 is CASSKLTGQGGNQPQHF. Here the CDR3 DNA reads TGTGCCAGTAGTAAATTAACAGGACAGGGGGGAAATCAGCCCCAGCATTTT.

The sample holds a few counts of this clone. The chain employs TRBV6-5 and TRBJ1-2; possibly TRBD1 for D (6 bases). The CDR3 totals 14 residues. The V end was cut by 0 bases, the J end by 7 bases, with 12 bases between. Looked up from germline, CDR1 is MNHEY and CDR2 is SVGAGI. The CDR3 region has the DNA TGTGCCAGCAGTTACTCCACAGGGTGGTCTGGCTACACCTTC. Translated: CASSYSTGWSGYTF.

The CDR3 coding sequence is TGTGCCAGCAGCTCAGGACAGGTTCCAGATACGCAGTATTTT. Its translation: CASSSGQVPDTQYF. V usage is TRBV5-4 and J usage is TRBJ2-3; TRBD1 agrees at 7 bases. Germline-derived CDR1 and CDR2 are SGHNT and YYREEE (reference sequence). V shed 3 bases and J 4 bases; nucleotides not matched to a gene: 5. There are 14 residues in the CDR3.

As concerns this clone: A much larger clone lies a single base off, so this may be a read error. The J gene is TRBJ2-1, the V gene TRBV6-4; 12 nucleotides line up with TRBD2. The germline V gene encodes CDR1 MRHNA and CDR2 SNTAGT. The CDR3 consists of 15 residues. Trimming cost V 3 bases and J 6 bases; bases outside gene matches: 3. CDR3 coding DNA: TGTGCCAGCAGTGAATCTAGCGGGGGGGCCAATGAGCAGTTCTTC. Protein: CASSESSGGANEQFF.

This clone came up once. V is TRBV5-4 and J is TRBJ2-7; maybe TRBD1 (6 bases). Trimming pared 4 bases from V and 0 bases from J, leaving 20 bases between. Per germline, CDR1 SGHNT and CDR2 YYREEE (reference sequence). This CDR3 has 17 amino acids. CDR3 loop: CASSARGGSTSSYEQYF. CDR3 coding DNA: TGTGCCAGCAGCGCCAGGGGTGGGTCAACGAGCTCCTACGAGCAGTACTTC.

V is TRBV29-1 and J is TRBJ1-1; 8 bases align to TRBD1. The CDR3 extends over 14 amino acids. CDR1 is SQVTM, CDR2 ANQGSEA, per germline. The trim removed 4 bases at V and 1 base at J, leaving 5 bases unmatched. CDR3 protein: CSVGQGLPNTEAFF. The CDR3 DNA sequence: TGCAGCGTTGGACAGGGGCTTCCGAACACTGAAGCTTTCTTT.

The rearrangement uses TRBV11-2 and TRBJ1-1; D is uncertain. V was pared by 5 bases and J by 8 bases, with 21 bases between. This CDR3 spans 15 amino acids. Germline-derived CDR1 and CDR2 are SGHAT and FQNNGV. In DNA form, the CDR3 reads TGTGCCAGCAGCATGGGAGGGCTTTCGGGATTGGAAGCTTTCTTT. Residues: CASSMGGLSGLEAFF.

This clone has just a few counts. The chain couples TRBV5-4 to TRBJ1-6; TRBD1 agrees at 8 bases. The CDR3 consists of 15 residues. V shed 4 bases, J shed 9 bases, and the junction held 9 bases outside the gene matches. Germline CDR1 is SGHNT and CDR2 is YYREEE (reference sequence). The CDR3 region is CASSHGQGASSPLHF. In nucleotides, the CDR3 is TGTGCCAGCAGCCATGGTCAGGGGGCGAGTTCACCCCTCCACTTT.

The chain has TRBV5-1 and TRBJ2-1; TRBD2 matches 7 bases. The CDR3 is made up of 14 amino acids. The V segment lost 4 bases and the J segment 7 bases; nucleotides outside the gene matches: 8. Germline CDR1 reads SGHRS; CDR2 reads YFSETQ. CDR3 sequence: CASSRGGSENEQFF. The DNA for the CDR3 is TGCGCCAGCAGCCGCGGGGGTTCAGAAAATGAGCAGTTCTTC.

The chain uses TRBV5-1 and TRBJ1-4; 8 positions agree with TRBD1. The germline V gene encodes CDR1 SGHRS and CDR2 YFSETQ. The CDR3 extends over 17 amino acids. V shed 1 base, J shed 7 bases, and the junction held 12 bases outside the gene matches. The CDR3 region has the DNA TGCGCCAGCAGCTTGCAACAGGGGGGACCCTTTATTGAAAAACTGTTTTTT. It specifies CASSLQQGGPFIEKLFF.

This chain connects TRBV7-3 to TRBJ2-7; 8 positions agree with TRBD2. The germline V gene encodes CDR1 SGHTA and CDR2 FQGTGA. The CDR3 runs to 15 residues. V lost 2 bases to trimming and J lost 3 bases; unmatched junction nucleotides: 6. The CDR3 loop reads CASSLRGGPVYEQYF. CDR3 DNA sequence: TGTGCCAGCAGCTTACGCGGGGGGCCTGTCTACGAGCAGTACTTC.

This sequence joins TRBV27 and TRBJ1-1, with D maybe TRBD1 (6 bases). This CDR3 region has 16 residues. V shed 3 bases and J shed 0 bases, with 14 bases lying between them. The V gene's germline CDR1 is MNHEY and CDR2 SMNVEV (reference sequence). The CDR3 nucleotides read TGTGCCAGCAGTTTTTCAGGGGTAGGCGTGAACACTGAAGCTTTCTTT. Its translation is CASSFSGVGVNTEAFF.

The chain links TRBV9 to TRBJ1-2, with 7 bases aligning to TRBD1. The V and J ends lost 3 bases and 7 bases, in that order; junction bases with no gene match: 9. Germline-derived CDR1 and CDR2 are SGDLS and YYNGEE. The CDR3 sequence is 14 residues long. For the CDR3, the DNA is TGTGCCAGCAGCGAAAACAGGGGCTCGTTTGGCTACACCTTC. Amino acids: CASSENRGSFGYTF. The full variable domain, completed using reference TRBV9 and TRBJ1-2, is DSGVTQTPKHLITATGQRVTLRCSPRSGDLSVYWYQQSLDQGLQFLIQYYNGEERAKGNILERFSAQQFPDLHSELNLSSLELGDSALYFCASSENRGSFGYTFGSGTRLTVV.

The rearrangement uses TRBV3-1 (or the pseudogene TRBV3-2) and TRBJ2-1; D gene ambiguous. CDR1 LGHDT and CDR2 YNNKEL come from the germline V gene (reference sequence). CDR3 length: 14 amino acids. Trimming removed 4 bases at V and 7 bases at J, with 14 bases between. This CDR3 is CASSPPYRANEQFF. In nucleotides, the CDR3 is TGTGCCAGCAGCCCCCCTTACAGAGCTAATGAGCAGTTCTTC.

The chain links TRBV27 to TRBJ2-1; TRBD2 matches at 14 bases. Germline CDR1 is MNHEY and CDR2 is SMNVEV (reference sequence). The J segment lost 9 bases and the V segment lost 7 bases, leaving 11 bases of the junction unmatched. This CDR3 is 16 amino acids long. Here the CDR3 DNA reads TGTGCCAGCAACCTAAAGACTAGCGGGGGGGCCGGTGAGCAGTTCTTC. Protein sequence: CASNLKTSGGAGEQFF.

This clone was picked up a small number of times. The rearrangement links TRBV9 to TRBJ1-1, with a possible D match to TRBD1 (6 bases). V was clipped by 1 base and J by 1 base, with 11 bases between them. The germline CDR1 and CDR2 sequences are SGDLS and YYNGEE. The CDR3 has 15 amino acids. CDR3 DNA: TGTGCCAGCAGCGTATCGGGCAGGGGGAACACTGAAGCTTTCTTT. This translates into CASSVSGRGNTEAFF.

The chain has TRBV19 and TRBJ1-1, with a weak D call TRBD1 (5 bases). Per germline, CDR1 LNHDA and CDR2 SQIVND (reference sequence). The CDR3 runs 13 residues. V dropped 5 bases and J dropped 4 bases, with 11 bases sitting between them. The CDR3 region has the DNA TGTGCCAGTAGTGCAGGGTCTATCACTGAAGCTTTCTTT. This sequence encodes CASSAGSITEAFF. Together with reference TRBV19 and TRBJ1-1, the CDR3 gives the full variable domain: DGGITQSPKYLFRKEGQNVTLSCEQNLNHDAMYWYRQDPGQGLRLIYYSQIVNDFQKGDIAEGYSVSREKKESFPLTVTSAQKNPTAFYLCASSAGSITEAFFGQGTRLTVV.

The chain uses TRBV15 and TRBJ1-6; tentative D call: TRBD1 (5 bases). The V gene's germline CDR1 is LNHNV and CDR2 YYDKDF (reference sequence). The V end was cut by 0 bases, the J end by 13 bases, with 13 bases between. The CDR3 is 14 residues long. The CDR3 sequence: CATSRDGAHQPLHF. CDR3 in DNA: TGTGCCACCAGCAGAGATGGGGCACATCAGCCCCTCCACTTT.

The rearrangement joins TRBV29-1 to TRBJ1-1, with a tentative D call TRBD1 (5 bases). CDR3 size: 14 residues. V gave up 3 bases and J gave up 5 bases, with 16 bases separating them. Germline CDR1 reads SQVTM; CDR2 reads ANQGSEA. The CDR3 coding sequence is TGCAGCGTTGAGAGGCAGGGTCGGTGGACTGAAGCTTTCTTT. It is translated as CSVERQGRWTEAFF.

The rearrangement joins TRBV9 to TRBJ1-1; possibly TRBD1 for D (5 bases). V shed 4 bases and J shed 10 bases, with 17 bases lying between them. The CDR3 runs 13 residues. Germline loops: CDR1 SGDLS, CDR2 YYNGEE. Here the CDR3 DNA reads TGTGCCAGCAGCACCCGACAGACGGGTACAGCTTTCTTT. It is translated as CASSTRQTGTAFF. Together with reference TRBV9 and TRBJ1-1, the CDR3 gives the full variable domain: DSGVTQTPKHLITATGQRVTLRCSPRSGDLSVYWYQQSLDQGLQFLIQYYNGEERAKGNILERFSAQQFPDLHSELNLSSLELGDSALYFCASSTRQTGTAFFGQGTRLTVV.

The CDR3 DNA reads TGTGCCAGCAGTTATAGTGACACCATATATTTT. Translating gives CASSYSDTIYF. The V gene is TRBV12-3 or TRBV12-4, the J gene TRBJ1-3; D call uncertain. The length of the CDR3 is 11 residues. Trimming pared 4 bases from V and 8 bases from J, leaving 6 bases between.

V usage is TRBV2 and J usage is TRBJ2-1, with 8 bases lining up with TRBD1. The trim removed 8 bases at V and 16 bases at J, leaving 10 bases unmatched. Germline V CDR1 and CDR2: SNHLY, FYNNEI. The CDR3 contains 11 residues. DNA of the CDR3: TGTGCCAGCGAAAGTAGGACAGGGAACTTCTTC. It encodes CASESRTGNFF. The full variable domain, its missing parts supplied by reference TRBV2 and TRBJ2-1, is EPEVTQTPSHQVTQMGQEVILRCVPISNHLYFYWYRQILGQKVEFLVSFYNNEISEKSEIFDDQFSVERPDGSNFTLKIRSTKLEDSAMYFCASESRTGNFFGPGTRLTVL.

Worth noting for this clone: A read error may produce the germline difference seen at one junction end. J is TRBJ2-1 and V is TRBV4-3; 8 positions match TRBD2. Germline loops: CDR1 LGHNA, CDR2 YSLEER. The CDR3 is made up of 16 amino acids. CDR3 amino acids: CASSQESGGSYNEQFF. The CDR3 DNA reads as TGCGCCAGCAGTCAAGAAAGCGGGGGCTCCTACAATGAGCAGTTCTTC.

This clone has only one observation. The rearrangement links TRBV30 to TRBJ2-3, with TRBD2 matching 10 bases. CDR1 is GTSNPN and CDR2 is SVGIG in the germline V gene (reference sequence). The CDR3 has 15 residues. The J segment lost 2 bases and the V segment lost 1 base, leaving 3 bases of the junction unmatched. The CDR3 DNA reads as TGTGCCTGGAGTGGGACTAGCGGCTTCACAGATACGCAGTATTTT. Translating it yields CAWSGTSGFTDTQYF.

The chain couples TRBV5-4 to TRBJ2-3, with D tentatively TRBD1 (6 bases). The germline V gene has CDR1 SGHNT and CDR2 YYREEE (reference sequence). V was shortened by 2 bases and J by 6 bases, with 10 bases between the two germline ends. CDR3 length: 13 residues. Here the CDR3 reads CASSLRGTDTQYF. CDR3 nucleotide sequence: TGTGCCAGCAGCTTAAGGGGGACGGATACGCAGTATTTT.